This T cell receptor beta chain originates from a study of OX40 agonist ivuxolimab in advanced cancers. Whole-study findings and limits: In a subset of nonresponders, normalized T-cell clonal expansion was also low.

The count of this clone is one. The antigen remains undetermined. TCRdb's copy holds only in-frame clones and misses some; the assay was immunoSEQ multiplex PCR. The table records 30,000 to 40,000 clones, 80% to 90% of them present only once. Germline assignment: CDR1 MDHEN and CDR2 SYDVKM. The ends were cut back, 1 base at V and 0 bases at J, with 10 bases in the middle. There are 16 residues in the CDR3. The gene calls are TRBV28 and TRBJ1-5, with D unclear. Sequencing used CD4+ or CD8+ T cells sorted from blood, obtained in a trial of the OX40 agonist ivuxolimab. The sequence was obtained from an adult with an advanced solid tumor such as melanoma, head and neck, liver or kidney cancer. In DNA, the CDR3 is TGTGCCAGCAGTTTATTCGGAATTTATAGCAATCAGCCCCAGCATTTT. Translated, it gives CASSLFGIYSNQPQHF.